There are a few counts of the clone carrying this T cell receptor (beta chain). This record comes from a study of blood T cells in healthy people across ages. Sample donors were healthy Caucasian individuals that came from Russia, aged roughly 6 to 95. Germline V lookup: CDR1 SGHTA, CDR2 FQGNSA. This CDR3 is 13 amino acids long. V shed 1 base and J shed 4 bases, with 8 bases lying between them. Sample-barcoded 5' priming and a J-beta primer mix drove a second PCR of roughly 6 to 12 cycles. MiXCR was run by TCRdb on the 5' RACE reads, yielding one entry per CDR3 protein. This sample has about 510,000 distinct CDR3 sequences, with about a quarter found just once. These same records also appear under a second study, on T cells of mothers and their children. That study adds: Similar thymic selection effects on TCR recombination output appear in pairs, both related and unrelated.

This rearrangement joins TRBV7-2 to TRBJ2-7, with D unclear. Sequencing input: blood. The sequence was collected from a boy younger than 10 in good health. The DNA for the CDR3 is TGTGCCAGCAGCTTAGGGCCGCAGTACGAGCAGTACTTC. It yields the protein CASSLGPQYEQYF.